Listed below are T cell receptor beta chains from one sample, sequenced in a study of shared clonotypes between healthy human individuals. Some clones are missing from TCRdb's copy, which holds only in-frame ones; the method was immunoSEQ multiplex PCR. This sample has over 1.4 million clones, with roughly 95% found just once. Material for sequencing was naive CD4+ T cells sorted from blood. The receptors shown here come from a man between 25 and 39 years old in good health. CDR3s include the opening cysteine and the closing phenylalanine or tryptophan. The D gene is left open where the match is weak. The size field is filled for only some rows; it gives once, few, many or a size class.

clone_size,v_call,d_call,j_call,cdr3_nt,cdr3_aa
.,TRBV7-2,.,TRBJ1-5,TGTGCCAGCAGCTTAAGGGCAGGAAGGGACCAGCCCCAGCATTTT,CASSLRAGRDQPQHF
.,TRBV9,TRBD1,TRBJ1-2,TGTGCCAGCAGCCGGGACAGGGTCGATGGCTACACCTTC,CASSRDRVDGYTF
.,TRBV7-9,.,TRBJ1-4,TGTGCCAGCAGCTTAGCCAGGGGTAATGAAAAACTGTTTTTT,CASSLARGNEKLFF
.,TRBV5-4,.,TRBJ2-1,TGTGCCAGCAGCATAGATGGTTACAATGAGCAGTTCTTC,CASSIDGYNEQFF
.,TRBV18,.,TRBJ1-1,TGTGCCAGCTCACCACCGCTGGGGATGAACACTGAAGCTTTCTTT,CASSPPLGMNTEAFF
.,TRBV28,.,TRBJ2-7,TGTGCCAGCAGTTTACGGCAGGTCGCAACCTACGAGCAGTACTTC,CASSLRQVATYEQYF
.,TRBV6-4,TRBD1,TRBJ2-6,TGTGCCAGCAGTGACACACCAAGCCGGAGGGACAGGACCTCTGGGGCCAACGTCCTGACTTTC,CASSDTPSRRDRTSGANVLTF
.,TRBV5-4,TRBD1,TRBJ2-7,TGTGCCAGCAGCTTGAAGACAGGGGTCAGAGACTACGAGCAGTACTTC,CASSLKTGVRDYEQYF
.,TRBV7-3,.,TRBJ2-3,TGTGCCAGCAGCTTAAGTCTTGTTACTGAGGATACGCAGTATTTT,CASSLSLVTEDTQYF
.,TRBV28,.,TRBJ2-3,TGTGCCAGCAGTTTATATACGGGAGTCACAGATACGCAGTATTTT,CASSLYTGVTDTQYF
.,TRBV7-2,.,TRBJ2-5,TGTGCCAGCAGCTTAACGGTTAACCAAGAGACCCAGTACTTC,CASSLTVNQETQYF
few,TRBV10-2,.,TRBJ2-7,TGCGCCAGCATGTCAACAGCCTTTGGGCAGTACTTC,CASMSTAFGQYF
.,TRBV5-6,.,TRBJ1-5,TGTGCCAGCAGCTCGCAACAGGGATTCCAGCATTTT,CASSSQQGFQHF
.,TRBV18,TRBD2,TRBJ2-1,TGTGCCAGCTCTCCGTCAGGACTAGCCAGAGAAGGGCATGAGCAGTTCTTC,CASSPSGLAREGHEQFF
.,TRBV5-6,TRBD2,TRBJ2-1,TGTGCCAGCAGCTTACGGACTAGCGGGAGAAGTGAGCAGTTCTTC,CASSLRTSGRSEQFF
.,TRBV6-1,.,TRBJ2-3,TGTGCCAGCACCTCAAGGGGGGTAACGACAGATACGCAGTATTTT,CASTSRGVTTDTQYF
.,TRBV18,.,TRBJ2-5,TGTGCCAGCTCACCAGCACCCCAAGAGACCCAGTACTTC,CASSPAPQETQYF
.,TRBV6-1,.,TRBJ2-7,TGTGCCAGCAGTGAAGTTCGCGAGCAGTACTTC,CASSEVREQYF
.,TRBV15,.,TRBJ1-1,TGTGCCACCAGCAGACCAGGGAGCATGAACACTGAAGCTTTCTTT,CATSRPGSMNTEAFF
.,TRBV28,TRBD1,TRBJ1-4,TGTGCCAGCAGTCCTCAGGGGGCAGGAGAAAAACTGTTTTTT,CASSPQGAGEKLFF
.,TRBV19,.,TRBJ2-7,TGTGCCAGTAGGGAAGACAGGTACGACGAGCAGTACTTC,CASREDRYDEQYF
once,TRBV28,TRBD1,TRBJ2-7,TGTGCCAGCAGTTTATCCCCGGCCGACAGGGGAGACTACGAGCAGTACTTC,CASSLSPADRGDYEQYF
.,TRBV21-1,.,TRBJ2-7,TGTGCCAGCAGCAAAGACCCTCTCAGGACGGACGACTACGAGCAGTACTTC,CASSKDPLRTDDYEQYF
.,TRBV19,.,TRBJ1-5,TGTGCCAGTAGTATAGGTGATAGCAATCAGCCCCAGCATTTT,CASSIGDSNQPQHF
.,TRBV6-6,TRBD1,TRBJ1-2,TGTGCCAGCAGTTACTCGACAGGGTCTGGCTACACCTTC,CASSYSTGSGYTF
.,TRBV21-1,.,TRBJ2-7,TGTGCCAGCAGCAAAGCGTCAGGTTTGGGCTCCTACGAGCAGTACTTC,CASSKASGLGSYEQYF
.,TRBV29-1,.,TRBJ1-1,TGCAGCGTTTTAAACAGGGTCGAGAGGACTGAAGCTTTCTTT,CSVLNRVERTEAFF
.,TRBV6-6,.,TRBJ2-3,TGTGCCAGCAGTTACCCCGCTAGTACAGATACGCAGTATTTT,CASSYPASTDTQYF
.,TRBV5-4,TRBD1,TRBJ2-7,TGTGCCAGCAGCTCCCGACAGGGTGACTCCTACGAGCAGTACTTC,CASSSRQGDSYEQYF
.,TRBV28,.,TRBJ1-3,TGTGCCAGCAAGGGTGGGCCAACCGGAAACACCATATATTTT,CASKGGPTGNTIYF
once,TRBV30,.,TRBJ2-5,TGTGCCTGGAACGTGGGCGGGGAGACCCAGTACTTC,CAWNVGGETQYF